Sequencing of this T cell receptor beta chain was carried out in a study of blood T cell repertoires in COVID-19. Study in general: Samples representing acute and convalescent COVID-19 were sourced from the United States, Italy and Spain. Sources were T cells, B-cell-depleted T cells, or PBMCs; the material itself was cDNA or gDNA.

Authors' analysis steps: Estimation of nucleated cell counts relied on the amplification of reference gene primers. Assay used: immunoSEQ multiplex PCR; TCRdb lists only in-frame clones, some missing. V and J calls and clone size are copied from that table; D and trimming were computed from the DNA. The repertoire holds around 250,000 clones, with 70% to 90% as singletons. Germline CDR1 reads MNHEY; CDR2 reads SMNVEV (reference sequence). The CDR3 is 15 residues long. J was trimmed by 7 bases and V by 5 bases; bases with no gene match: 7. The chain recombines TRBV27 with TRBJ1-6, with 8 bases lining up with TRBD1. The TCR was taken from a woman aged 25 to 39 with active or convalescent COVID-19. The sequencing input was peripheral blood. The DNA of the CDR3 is TGTGCCAGCAGTACGATCCAGGGGGCGAATTCACCCCTCCACTTT. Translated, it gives CASSTIQGANSPLHF.